This T cell receptor (beta chain) was observed in a study of identical twins (dated by TCRdb to about 2016). The study in broad terms: To test whether fetal clonotypes persist, this study deep-sequenced TCR alpha and beta repertoires from monozygotic twins, from unrelated adults of various ages, and from cord blood. To rule out contamination, the twin experiments were replicated at different times with different library preparation protocols. Broad study findings and their caveats: In beta out-of-frame sequences, excess twin sharing was weaker, because having fewer shared sequences lowered the signal-to-noise ratio. Zero-insertion analyses could be partly confounded by invariant T cells such as MAIT and iNKT, though diverse VJ usage argued against such confounding for most clonotypes. Compared with coincidental sharing between unrelated individuals, out-of-frame TCR alpha sequences shared between twins had an excess of sequences with low generation probability. Recombination models systematically underestimated out-of-frame TCR alpha sharing in monozygotic twins but agreed with sharing between unrelated individuals. Abundant cord blood beta clonotypes carried fewer insertions; young adult naive repertoires showed a weaker similar trend, while memory repertoires showed none. Because the same donors could not be followed over many years, the conclusions relied on cross-sectional statistical analysis.

All donors were healthy Caucasians. Three pairs of female monozygotic twins, all aged about 18 to 30 years, were included in the twin cohort. CD4+ and CD8+ T cell populations were isolated with positive isolation kits from Invitrogen. V and J lose 3 bases and 4 bases, and a span of 11 bases separates them. The CDR3 starts with the cysteine, ends with the phenylalanine, and has 13 residues. The sequence is cut down to CDR3 DNA, 39 bases in frame from base 1. Per the germline V gene (reference sequence), DFQATT is the CDR1 and SNEGSKA is the CDR2. The library was built by means of 5' RACE. The listed sequencing device is Illumina HiSeq 2000. A universal primer binding site was introduced by template switching, and a unique molecular identifier was present in the final cDNA, enabling accurate counting of TCR cDNA molecules. Specific primers in the conserved constant-segment region were used to synthesize first-strand cDNA for TCR alpha and beta chains. To control for contamination, every cDNA library was double barcoded, receiving both a SMART-Mk sample barcode and Illumina barcodes. TruSeq adapter sequences and Illumina sample barcodes were added in two successive PCR steps. TCR alpha and beta cDNA libraries were sequenced on the Illumina HiSeq platform with custom primers. The study's processing was this. MiGEC processed the raw reads to extract unique molecular identifiers, while MiXCR was used to determine the CDR3 positions. Recombination models were inferred per individual with the repgenHMM and IGoR tools using an EM algorithm. The analysis of shared clonotypes was done with the tcR package in R, with sharing normalized by the product of cloneset sizes. Out-of-frame nonproductive sequences were analyzed to study raw recombination free of thymic and clonal selection effects. TCRdb handled the public reads itself, with Q25 trimming in fastp and clone calling in MiXCR, and kept productive beta chains. Merged by CDR3 protein, the rows form single entries marked with the most common genes and DNA. V and J calls and clone size were set by TCRdb, not the authors. The sample table shows about 520,000 distinct CDR3 sequences, and approximately 22% are seen once. The top ten constitute around 0.91% of the sample.

Notes on this clonotype: The antigen it binds to is not known. No base quality values were provided; no much bigger clone lies one nucleotide off.

Separately, the same data were catalogued under a study of T cells expressing NK-cell markers. The second source states: Three sorted T-cell subsets (CD3+CD56+NKG2C+, CD3+CD56+NKG2C- and CD3+CD56-NKG2C+) from about 8 donors had their TCR beta-chain repertoires profiled. Of the eight sequenced donors, seven were found to be HCMV-seropositive and one was found to be HCMV-seronegative. To restrict sorting to alphabetaTCR-expressing T cells, an anti-gammadeltaTCR antibody was added in several experiments. In roughly six donors, the dominant CD3+CD56+NKG2C+ clonotypes ranked among the top 10 CD8+ clonotypes, making up about 1.0-7.0% of CD8+ T cells. Those dominant clonotypes were again the most abundant among CD3+CD56-NKG2C+ cells in several donors, at about 28.3-60.1%. Whether the expanded NKG2C-expressing T cell clones were specific for HCMV antigens remained unclear. The eight sequenced donors were randomly selected healthy volunteers, three men and five women. A commercial ELISA kit detecting HCMV-specific IgG in serum was used to determine HCMV serostatus. Reads were demultiplexed and grouped by UMI with MIGEC, and clonotypes were assembled and quantified with MiTCR. To exclude erroneous sequences, only TCR cDNA sequences supported by at least two reads were retained. The tcR package was used for downstream repertoire analysis, with clonotypes matched between fractions based on CDR3 nucleotide sequence plus V segment. VDJmatch was used to annotate antigen specificity against VDJdb, with one amino acid substitution in CDR3 allowed.

This receptor was identified in a woman younger than 35 in good health. The sequencing input was CD4+ T cells sorted from blood. The chain is encoded by TRBV20-1 joined to TRBJ2-3; the D gene may be TRBD1 or TRBD2, since each aligns over 5 bases. Here the CDR3 is given as CSASSGGADTQYF. The DNA sequence is TGCAGTGCTAGTAGTGGGGGTGCAGATACGCAGTATTTT.